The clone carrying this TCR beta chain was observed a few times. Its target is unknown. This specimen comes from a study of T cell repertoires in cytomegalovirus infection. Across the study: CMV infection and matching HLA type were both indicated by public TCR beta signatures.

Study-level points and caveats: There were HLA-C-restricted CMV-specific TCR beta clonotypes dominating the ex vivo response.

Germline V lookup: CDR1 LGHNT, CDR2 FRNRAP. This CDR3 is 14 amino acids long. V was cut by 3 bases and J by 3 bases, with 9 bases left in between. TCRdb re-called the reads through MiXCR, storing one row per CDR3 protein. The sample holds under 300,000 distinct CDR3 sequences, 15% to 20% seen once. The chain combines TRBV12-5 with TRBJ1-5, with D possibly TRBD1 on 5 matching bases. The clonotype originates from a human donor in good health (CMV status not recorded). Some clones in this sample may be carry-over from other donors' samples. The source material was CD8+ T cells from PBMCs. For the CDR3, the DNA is TGTGCTAGTGGTTTCCAGGGATCCAATCAGCCCCAGCATTTT. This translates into CASGFQGSNQPQHF.